This T cell receptor beta chain was observed in a study of blood T cells in healthy people across ages. Study results and limitations: Leaving the PBMCs unsorted stopped any conclusive comparison of naive versus antigen-experienced cells.

Together with a sample-barcoded 5' primer, a J-beta primer mix was included in a second PCR lasting 7 to 11 cycles. The yield of each sample was at least 2.5 million CDR3-containing paired-end reads. TCRdb fed the 5' RACE reads into MiXCR, producing one record per CDR3 protein. Among about a million distinct CDR3 sequences listed, 30% to 40% were seen once. Concerning this clonotype itself: Its antigen remains unidentified.

Trimming took 5 bases from V and 4 from J, leaving 11 bases between them. The CDR3 covers 13 residues. This rearrangement joins TRBV12-3 or TRBV12-4 to TRBJ1-1, with unresolved D. The sequence came from a man aged 18 to 30 in good health. Sequencing was done on a sample of blood. This chain's CDR3 is CASSPKMGTEAFF. The CDR3 DNA sequence: TGTGCCAGCAGTCCGAAAATGGGCACTGAAGCTTTCTTT.